A single sample gave rise to the 2 T cell receptor beta chains below, sequenced in a study of T cell responses to AZD1222 COVID-19 vaccine. TCRdb's table, derived via immunoSEQ multiplex PCR, lists solely in-frame clones and lacks some. The data show about 140,000 clones, over 75% seen once. The sequenced sample was peripheral blood, obtained on day 0 of AZD1222 vaccination. The receptors here all came from an adult in good health.

The genes are TRBV30 and TRBJ2-5; perhaps TRBD2 as D (6 bases). This CDR3 spans 13 amino acids. CDR1 is GTSNPN, CDR2 SVGIG, per germline (reference sequence). The V gene lost 8 bases and the J gene lost 1 base, with 14 bases spanning the gap. The CDR3 reads CAQSRRGQETQYF. Here the CDR3 DNA reads TGTGCCCAGAGCCGGCGGGGCCAAGAGACCCAGTACTTC.

The rearrangement joins TRBV2 to TRBJ1-2; D gene uncertain. The length of the CDR3 is 15 residues. Trimming stripped 8 bases from V and 1 base from J, with 17 bases between. Germline-derived CDR1 and CDR2 are SNHLY and FYNNEI. As DNA, the CDR3 is TGTGCCAGCCAGCTAGAAGCGGTAGATAACTATGGCTACACCTTC. Residues: CASQLEAVDNYGYTF.